One and the same sample provided the 8 T cell receptor beta chains below, sequenced in a study of CD8 T cells in ankylosing spondylitis. MiXCR, applied by TCRdb to the 5' RACE reads, yields one record per CDR3 protein. This table has 250,000 to 400,000 distinct CDR3 sequences, 9.5% to 13% appearing once. The sample comprised blood, either unsorted or a sorted T cell fraction (not recorded which). The receptors were sampled from a female donor with ankylosing spondylitis or in good health (not recorded which).

There are many counts of this clonotype. The chain recombines TRBV20-1 with TRBJ1-1; D not certain. This CDR3 is built from 14 residues. CDR1 is DFQATT, CDR2 SNEGSKA, per germline (reference sequence). V was pared by 3 bases and J by 0 bases, with 11 bases between. CDR3 nucleotides: TGCAGTGCTAGGAAGGGTGGGATGAACACTGAAGCTTTCTTT. Translated: CSARKGGMNTEAFF.

This clonotype was recorded a few times. The chain has TRBV2 and TRBJ2-2; D is ambiguous. Germline-derived CDR1 and CDR2 are SNHLY and FYNNEI. The CDR3 extends over 13 amino acids. V lost 2 bases and J lost 3, with 4 bases in between. Written as DNA, the CDR3 is TGTGCCAGCAGTGAACAGCACACCGGGGAGCTGTTTTTT. As protein: CASSEQHTGELFF. The full variable domain, its missing parts supplied by reference TRBV2 and TRBJ2-2, is EPEVTQTPSHQVTQMGQEVILRCVPISNHLYFYWYRQILGQKVEFLVSFYNNEISEKSEIFDDQFSVERPDGSNFTLKIRSTKLEDSAMYFCASSEQHTGELFFGEGSRLTVL.

This clonotype was picked up many times. The chain employs TRBV5-6 and TRBJ2-1, with D uncertain. V gave up 2 bases and J gave up 10 bases, with 16 bases separating them. CDR1 and CDR2 from the germline V gene are SGHDT and YYEEEE. This CDR3 has 14 amino acids. The CDR3 reads CASSFRVSIIEQFF. CDR3 nucleotides: TGTGCCAGCAGCTTTCGAGTATCTATTATCGAGCAGTTCTTC.

This clonotype was seen repeatedly, ten times or more. The chain joins TRBV12-3 or TRBV12-4 to TRBJ2-7; 7 positions match TRBD1. The CDR3 spans 14 residues. Germline trimming cut 5 bases from V and 2 bases from J; bases unmatched to any gene: 6. The CDR3 here is CASSPRTGPYEQYF. Here the CDR3 DNA reads TGTGCCAGCAGTCCGCGGACAGGACCCTACGAGCAGTACTTC.

This chain joins TRBV10-3 and TRBJ2-1; TRBD1 or TRBD2 may be the D gene (5 bases each). CDR3 length: 17 residues. Germline lookup yields CDR1 ENHRY and CDR2 SYGVKD. Trimming took off 5 bases at V and 1 base at J, with 18 bases between the two ends. The CDR3 DNA follows: TGTGCCATCAGTTCGCGGAGTGGGGGTCGGTCCTACAATGAGCAGTTCTTC. As protein: CAISSRSGGRSYNEQFF.

Concerning this clonotype itself: Compared with germline, one end of the junction differs, possibly owing to a read error. The rearrangement joins TRBV20-1 to TRBJ2-4; 14 bases are shared with TRBD2. CDR3 size: 19 residues. CDR1 and CDR2 (germline): DFQATT, SNEGSKA (reference sequence). The CDR3 is CCARFWGLAGDLAKNIQYF. Here the CDR3 DNA reads TGCTGTGCTAGATTTTGGGGACTAGCGGGGGACCTAGCCAAAAACATTCAGTACTTC.

This clonotype was counted once. The chain has TRBV19 and TRBJ1-6; 7 nucleotides align to TRBD1. Unmatched junction bases numbered 5, after V lost 2 bases and J lost 7 bases. The CDR3 runs 15 residues. Looked up from germline, CDR1 is LNHDA and CDR2 is SQIVND (reference sequence). Here the CDR3 DNA reads TGTGCCAGTAGTATAAGGGACAGTGGAAATTCACCCCTCCACTTT. Protein product: CASSIRDSGNSPLHF.

This clonotype occurred many times. This sequence joins TRBV29-1 and TRBJ2-3, with 10 positions matching TRBD2. The germline V gene has CDR1 SQVTM and CDR2 ANQGSEA. V was pared by 5 bases and J by 1 base, with 6 bases of the junction left unmatched. The CDR3 extends over 15 amino acids. CDR3 DNA sequence: TGCAGCGTTCGAGCGGGGGGGGTCGGCACAGATACGCAGTATTTT. This translates into CSVRAGGVGTDTQYF.